The next 16 T cell receptor beta chains were all read from a single sample in a study of Graves' ophthalmopathy and Graves' hyperthyroidism. RNA served as the template for amplifying TCR beta CDR3 regions. First-round RT-PCR used HTBI primers; second-round multiplex PCR followed. TCRdb itself ran the multiplex PCR reads through MiXCR, one entry per CDR3 protein. The sample records approximately 700,000 distinct CDR3 sequences, around 40% being singletons. The sequenced sample was peripheral blood. Receptor source: an adult man with Graves' ophthalmopathy.

Only a few counts were recorded for this clonotype. V usage is TRBV20-1 and J usage is TRBJ1-5; 8 nucleotides match TRBD1. The CDR3 is 16 residues long. Germline trimming cut 6 bases from V and 1 base from J; bases unmatched to any gene: 11. The germline V gene has CDR1 DFQATT and CDR2 SNEGSKA (reference sequence). The CDR3: CSAVRTGRGSNQPQHF. The CDR3 nucleotides are TGCAGTGCAGTCCGGACAGGGAGGGGAAGCAATCAGCCCCAGCATTTT.

This clonotype has just a few counts. The chain is built from TRBV19 and TRBJ1-3; D ambiguous. Deletions cut 0 bases from V and 0 bases from J, with 6 bases between. The V gene's germline CDR1 is LNHDA and CDR2 SQIVND (reference sequence). The CDR3 is 15 amino acids. The CDR3 DNA is TGTGCCAGTAGTATAGAGGAAAGCTCTGGAAACACCATATATTTT. The encoded protein is CASSIEESSGNTIYF.

This chain uses TRBV29-1 with TRBJ1-2; a weak D match, TRBD1 (5 bases). Germline V gene data show CDR1 as SQVTM and CDR2 as ANQGSEA. The ends were cut back, 4 bases at V and 12 bases at J, with 21 bases in the middle. This CDR3 is built from 13 residues. The CDR3 spells CSVGVAGTFDHTF. In DNA, the CDR3 is TGCAGCGTTGGAGTCGCCGGGACCTTCGATCACACCTTC.

This clonotype was detected a few times. This chain connects TRBV11-1 to TRBJ1-6; D uncertain. The germline V and J ends were trimmed by 8 bases and 9 bases, with 14 bases remaining between them. The CDR3 contains 13 residues. Germline CDR1 is SGHAT and CDR2 is FQDESV (reference sequence). The CDR3 region is CASGIVWGSPLHF. The CDR3 nucleotides are TGTGCCAGCGGCATCGTATGGGGTTCACCCCTCCACTTT. The whole variable domain, filled in from reference TRBV11-1 and TRBJ1-6, reads EAEVAQSPRYKITEKSQAVAFWCDPISGHATLYWYRQILGQGPELLVQFQDESVVDDSQLPKDRFSAERLKGVDSTLKIQPAELGDSAMYLCASGIVWGSPLHFGNGTRLTVT.

This sequence joins TRBV20-1 and TRBJ1-2, with a tentative D call TRBD1 (5 bases). Germline CDR1 and CDR2: DFQATT and SNEGSKA (reference sequence). Trimming cost V 0 bases and J 4 bases, with 12 bases left between them. This CDR3 spans 14 amino acids. The chain's CDR3 is CSARDLRDVYGYTF. CDR3 nucleotides: TGCAGTGCTAGAGATTTGAGGGACGTCTATGGCTACACCTTC.

This clonotype was observed many times. The chain is built from TRBV29-1 and TRBJ1-5, with TRBD1 matching over 10 bases. Germline values: CDR1 SQVTM, CDR2 ANQGSEA. The CDR3 covers 13 residues. Unmatched junction bases numbered 6, after V lost 6 bases and J lost 7 bases. This chain's CDR3 is CSVIGTGEQPQHF. The CDR3 bases are TGCAGCGTCATAGGGACAGGGGAACAGCCCCAGCATTTT.

The gene calls are TRBV5-1 and TRBJ2-6; no reliable D call. Germline lookup yields CDR1 SGHRS and CDR2 YFSETQ. The CDR3 extends over 15 amino acids. Trimming removed 0 bases from V and 7 bases from J, with 11 bases in between. The CDR3 coding sequence is TGCGCCAGCAGCTTGGACCGCCGTGGTGCCAACGTCCTGACTTTC. Protein product: CASSLDRRGANVLTF.

V and J are TRBV7-9 and TRBJ2-7, with D possibly TRBD1 on 6 matching bases. The CDR3 is 16 amino acids. Germline V CDR1 and CDR2: SEHNR, FQNEAQ (reference sequence). Trimming shortened V by 5 bases and J by 1 base, and 18 bases separated the two germline ends. The CDR3 protein is CASSPEPGTSSYEQYF. The CDR3 DNA sequence: TGTGCCAGCAGCCCCGAACCCGGGACATCATCCTACGAGCAGTACTTC.

This clonotype was observed many times. The chain links TRBV7-9 to TRBJ1-2; TRBD1 aligns across 7 bases. The J segment lost 3 bases and the V segment lost 2 bases, leaving 3 bases of the junction unmatched. The CDR3 length is 14 residues. CDR1 SEHNR and CDR2 FQNEAQ come from the germline V gene (reference sequence). The CDR3 DNA reads TGTGCCAGCAGCTTATTTCAGGGGGACTATGGCTACACCTTC. Translation: CASSLFQGDYGYTF.

This chain links TRBV20-1 with TRBJ2-2; TRBD1 matches at 10 bases. The trim removed 5 bases at V and 4 bases at J, leaving 7 bases unmatched. Germline-derived CDR1 and CDR2 are DFQATT and SNEGSKA (reference sequence). The CDR3 is 15 residues long. The CDR3 loop reads CSALSGQGTTGELFF. The CDR3, as DNA: TGCAGTGCTCTTTCGGGACAGGGGACCACCGGGGAGCTGTTTTTT.

Written as DNA, the CDR3 is TGTGCCATCAGTGCTAGGGGGGGACAGGGTGTAAGGACTGAAGCTTTCTTT. As protein: CAISARGGQGVRTEAFF. V and J are TRBV10-3 and TRBJ1-1, with 9 bases that match TRBD1. CDR1 and CDR2 from the germline V gene are ENHRY and SYGVKD. The V segment lost 4 bases and the J segment 5 bases; nucleotides outside the gene matches: 14. The CDR3 has 17 residues.

V and J are TRBV27 and TRBJ2-7; TRBD1 agrees at 9 bases. This CDR3 is built from 14 residues. Germline V gene sequence: CDR1 MNHEY, CDR2 SMNVEV (reference sequence). The junction had 6 bases not matched to a gene; V was cut back by 7 bases and J by 2 bases. The CDR3 loop reads CASKNRGRAYEQYF. In nucleotides, the CDR3 is TGTGCCAGCAAAAACAGGGGGCGAGCCTACGAGCAGTACTTC.

This clonotype was counted only a few times. This sequence joins TRBV20-1 and TRBJ1-5; D not resolved. This CDR3 contains 13 residues. The V end lost 0 bases, the J end lost 6 bases, and 9 bases lay between the germline ends. Per the germline V gene, CDR1 is DFQATT and CDR2 is SNEGSKA (reference sequence). The CDR3 DNA reads TGCAGTGCTAGAGATCCTCTAGGTCAGCCCCAGCATTTT. It yields the protein CSARDPLGQPQHF.

This clonotype was seen repeatedly, ten times or more. V gene TRBV19 combines with J gene TRBJ1-1, with a possible D match to TRBD1 (5 bases). This CDR3 has 15 residues. The germline V and J ends were trimmed by 4 bases and 2 bases, with 14 bases remaining between them. CDR1 and CDR2 (germline): LNHDA, SQIVND (reference sequence). CDR3 region: CASSRTGTANTEAFF. The CDR3, as DNA: TGTGCCAGTAGTAGAACCGGGACCGCCAACACTGAAGCTTTCTTT.

V usage is TRBV19 and J usage is TRBJ2-3; 8 bases match TRBD2. Trimming at V came to 7 bases and at J to 0 bases, leaving 3 bases not matched to a gene. Germline V gives CDR1 LNHDA, CDR2 SQIVND (reference sequence). This CDR3 has 14 amino acids. The CDR3 reads CASNRGGSTDTQYF. CDR3 nucleotide sequence: TGTGCCAGTAATCGCGGGGGGAGCACAGATACGCAGTATTTT.

This clonotype was observed a few times. The rearrangement uses TRBV6-4 and TRBJ2-7; TRBD1 aligns across 8 bases. V trimming: 6 bases; J trimming: 2 bases; junction bases outside the gene matches: 12. The CDR3 consists of 16 residues. CDR1 and CDR2 (germline): MRHNA, SNTAGT. The chain's CDR3 is CASSRHTRTGTYEQYF. In DNA form, the CDR3 reads TGTGCCAGCAGCCGCCATACCAGGACAGGGACCTACGAGCAGTACTTC.